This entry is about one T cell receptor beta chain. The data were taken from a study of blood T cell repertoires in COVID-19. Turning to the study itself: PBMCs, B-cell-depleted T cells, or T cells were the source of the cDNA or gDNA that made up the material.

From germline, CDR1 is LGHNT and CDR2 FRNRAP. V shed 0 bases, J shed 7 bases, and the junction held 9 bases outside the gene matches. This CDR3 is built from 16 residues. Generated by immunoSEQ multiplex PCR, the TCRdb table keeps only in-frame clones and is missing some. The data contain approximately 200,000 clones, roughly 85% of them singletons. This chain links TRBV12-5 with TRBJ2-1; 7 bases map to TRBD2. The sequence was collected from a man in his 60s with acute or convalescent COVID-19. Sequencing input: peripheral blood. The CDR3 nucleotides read TGTGCTAGTGGTTTGGTGCGGGAGCCGACCCGGAATGAGCAGTTCTTC. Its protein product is CASGLVREPTRNEQFF.